This T cell receptor beta chain was obtained from a study of shared clonotypes between healthy human individuals. Several immunoSEQ plates received, in even portions, the genomic DNA of each subset. The protocol was immunoSEQ multiplex PCR, while the TCRdb copy is restricted to in-frame clones and leaves out a portion. Of 2 million to 2.5 million clones listed, 80% to 95% were seen once; the top ten hold about 0.41%. This CDR3 contains 10 residues. Germline CDR1 and CDR2: SQVTM and ANQGSEA. Trimming removed 4 bases at V and 4 bases at J, with 3 bases between. Comment on this clone: What it recognizes is unknown. Other DNA sequences of this sample code for an identical CDR3.

Overall study findings and caveats: Sampling covered blood only; tissue repertoires likely differ. Sorted-subset sequencing, rarefaction showed, was incomplete despite large depth.

The receptor was isolated from a man aged 18 to 30 in good health. Some clones in this sample may be carry-over from other donors' samples. The V and J genes are TRBV29-1 and TRBJ2-3, with D unclear. The sequencing sample was made of naive CD4+ T cells from PBMCs. Stated subset: CD45RA+ positively selected. The CDR3 region is CSVGPDTQYF. CDR3 nucleotide sequence: TGCAGCGTTGGGCCAGATACGCAGTATTTT.